Presented here are 28 T cell receptor beta chains from one specimen sequenced in a study of blood T cells in healthy people across ages. The second PCR ran about 6 to 12 cycles with a sample-barcoded 5' primer and J-beta primers. Via MiXCR, TCRdb re-called the 5' RACE reads, giving one row per CDR3 protein. Here the sample spans 850,000 to 1,000,000 distinct CDR3 sequences, about 48% being singletons. Source material: blood. These receptor sequences come from a man aged 30 to 39 in good health.

This clonotype was found a few times. The rearrangement links TRBV11-1 to TRBJ1-2, with 7 positions matching TRBD1. CDR1 and CDR2 (germline): SGHAT, FQDESV (reference sequence). This CDR3 contains 15 residues. V shed 5 bases and J 8 bases; nucleotides not matched to a gene: 14. The CDR3: CASSAGQTGISGYTF. The CDR3, as DNA: TGTGCCAGCAGCGCGGGACAGACAGGCATTTCCGGCTACACCTTC.

This clonotype was observed a few times. This chain links TRBV12-3 or TRBV12-4 with TRBJ2-1; 7 bases map to TRBD1. The CDR3 has 14 amino acids. V lost 6 bases and J lost 5; bases outside the gene matches: 7. CDR3 in DNA: TGTGCCAGCAGGGGACAGATTGCCCACAATGAGCAGTTCTTC. This codes for CASRGQIAHNEQFF.

This sequence joins TRBV3-1 and TRBJ2-5; possibly TRBD2 for D (7 bases). The CDR3 has 18 residues. The germline V gene has CDR1 LGHDT and CDR2 YNNKEL (reference sequence). V was trimmed by 1 base and J by 2 bases, leaving 20 bases between them. The CDR3 DNA sequence: TGTGCCAGCAGCCAAGTGGGAAGGGGGACTACAATTCAAGAGACCCAGTACTTC. This translates into CASSQVGRGTTIQETQYF.

This clonotype was detected only a few times. This chain joins TRBV5-1 and TRBJ2-1; D not certain. Germline CDR1 reads SGHRS; CDR2 reads YFSETQ. This CDR3 spans 15 amino acids. Trimming pared 4 bases from V and 0 bases from J, leaving 11 bases between. CDR3 sequence reads: CASSLDQSSYNEQFF. As DNA, the CDR3 is TGCGCCAGCAGCCTGGACCAGAGCTCCTACAATGAGCAGTTCTTC.

The rearrangement uses TRBV12-3 or TRBV12-4 and TRBJ1-1; weak D call: TRBD1 (6 bases). CDR3 length: 14 amino acids. Trimming cost V 6 bases and J 2 bases, with 13 bases left between them. The CDR3 protein is CASRVRGGNTEAFF. DNA of the CDR3: TGTGCCAGCAGAGTCCGCGGGGGCAACACTGAAGCTTTCTTT.

This clonotype was seen a few times. The V gene is TRBV7-9, the J gene TRBJ1-6; TRBD1 agrees at 8 bases. Unmatched junction bases numbered 12, after V lost 2 bases and J lost 6 bases. This CDR3 comprises 18 residues. Germline V gene data show CDR1 as SEHNR and CDR2 as FQNEAQ (reference sequence). The CDR3 spells CASSLMAGQDPSNSPLHF. CDR3 DNA: TGTGCCAGCAGCTTAATGGCGGGACAGGACCCTTCTAATTCACCCCTCCACTTT.

This clonotype was seen at least ten times. The chain is built from TRBV12-3 or TRBV12-4 and TRBJ1-2, with no clear D. The CDR3 length is 12 residues. Trimming removed 5 bases from V and 6 bases from J, with 10 bases in between. CDR3 residues: CASSQRADGYTF. CDR3 sequence (DNA): TGTGCCAGCAGTCAAAGAGCGGATGGCTACACCTTC.

The gene calls are TRBV28 and TRBJ1-6; TRBD1 agrees at 8 bases. This CDR3 region has 14 residues. CDR1 and CDR2 (germline): MDHEN, SYDVKM. V was pared by 7 bases and J by 6 bases, with 5 bases of the junction left unmatched. DNA for the CDR3: TGTGCCAGCACCGGGGGACAGGCTAATTCACCCCTCCACTTT. This encodes CASTGGQANSPLHF.

The rearrangement links TRBV11-2 to TRBJ2-1; weak D call: TRBD2 (6 bases). The CDR3 is made up of 16 amino acids. Germline loops: CDR1 SGHAT, CDR2 FQNNGV. Trimming removed 2 bases from V and 5 bases from J, with 16 bases in between. The CDR3 loop is CASSLSDWRGDNEQFF. CDR3 in DNA: TGTGCCAGCAGCTTATCAGATTGGCGGGGTGACAATGAGCAGTTCTTC.

The V and J genes are TRBV10-3 and TRBJ2-7, with D possibly TRBD1 on 6 matching bases. The CDR3 length is 16 residues. Trimming stripped 0 bases from V and 9 bases from J, with 21 bases between. Germline CDR1 ENHRY, CDR2 SYGVKD. CDR3 nucleotide sequence: TGTGCCATCAGTGAGTCGACGGGCAGGGGTATTAATGTGCAGTACTTC. Translated: CAISESTGRGINVQYF.

In its sample, this clonotype was seen a few times. The chain combines TRBV28 with TRBJ2-1; 9 positions agree with TRBD1. CDR3 length: 15 residues. From germline, CDR1 is MDHEN and CDR2 SYDVKM. V lost 5 bases and J lost 7; bases outside the gene matches: 9. The CDR3 protein is CASSPTGTGKNEQFF. CDR3 in DNA: TGTGCCAGCAGTCCAACCGGGACAGGGAAGAATGAGCAGTTCTTC. Variable domain in full (rest from reference TRBV28 and TRBJ2-1): DVKVTQSSRYLVKRTGEKVFLECVQDMDHENMFWYRQDPGLGLRLIYFSYDVKMKEKGDIPEGYSVSREKKERFSLILESASTNQTSMYLCASSPTGTGKNEQFFGPGTRLTVL.

The chain is built from TRBV7-2 and TRBJ2-7; tentatively, D is TRBD1 (5 bases). V gave up 1 base and J gave up 6 bases, with 13 bases separating them. Germline V gene sequence: CDR1 SGHTA, CDR2 FQGNSA. The CDR3 is made up of 14 amino acids. CDR3 protein: CASSLERQLGEQYF. CDR3 sequence (DNA): TGTGCCAGCAGCTTAGAGAGACAGCTAGGCGAGCAGTACTTC.

There are a few counts of this clonotype. The V call is TRBV12-3 or TRBV12-4, the J call TRBJ2-5, with D unclear. CDR3 size: 11 residues. V was trimmed by 11 bases and J by 4 bases, leaving 11 bases between them. The chain's CDR3 is CASADSETQYF. In DNA, the CDR3 is TGTGCCTCGGCAGACTCAGAGACCCAGTACTTC.

The rearrangement uses TRBV7-8 and TRBJ2-3; D not certain. The CDR3 contains 16 residues. V was cut by 1 base and J by 2 bases, with 13 bases left in between. Germline-derived CDR1 and CDR2 are SGHVS and FQNEAQ. The CDR3 here is CASSLVVDKDTDTQYF. CDR3 DNA sequence: TGTGCCAGCAGCTTAGTCGTAGACAAGGACACAGATACGCAGTATTTT.

Only a few counts were recorded for this clonotype. V is TRBV6-2 or TRBV6-3 and J is TRBJ2-7; D could derive from TRBD1 or TRBD2 (6 bases each). Germline loops: CDR1 MNHEY, CDR2 SVGEGT. The V end lost 4 bases, the J end lost 5 bases, and 15 bases lay between the germline ends. The CDR3 runs 14 residues. CDR3 protein: CASSSLGGINEQYF. The CDR3 DNA is TGTGCCAGCAGTTCGCTAGGGGGGATCAACGAGCAGTACTTC.

This clonotype was detected once. V and J are TRBV7-2 and TRBJ2-4; 9 nucleotides align to TRBD1. V trimming: 5 bases; J trimming: 13 bases; junction bases outside the gene matches: 3. The germline V gene has CDR1 SGHTA and CDR2 FQGNSA. This CDR3 spans 11 amino acids. CDR3 amino acids: CASSIGTGQYF. The CDR3 bases are TGTGCCAGCAGCATTGGGACAGGGCAGTACTTC.

This clonotype was picked up a small number of times. V usage is TRBV18 and J usage is TRBJ2-3; tentative D call: TRBD1 (5 bases). Germline loops: CDR1 KGHSH, CDR2 LQKENI. Trimming cost V 3 bases and J 3 bases, with 16 bases left between them. This CDR3 has 16 residues. CDR3 region: CASSPRGTGQTDTQYF. CDR3 sequence (DNA): TGTGCCAGCTCACCTCGTGGCACAGGTCAGACAGATACGCAGTATTTT.

The CDR3 nucleotides read TGCAGTATAGCGCCTGCCCGCCTAGTTTACGAGCAGTACTTC. This sequence encodes CSIAPARLVYEQYF. The chain couples TRBV20-1 to TRBJ2-7; a possible D gene is TRBD2 (5 bases). The V gene's germline CDR1 is DFQATT and CDR2 SNEGSKA (reference sequence). This CDR3 comprises 14 residues. V shed 8 bases and J shed 4 bases, with 21 bases lying between them.

V and J are TRBV20-1 and TRBJ2-7, with D unresolved. The CDR3 consists of 10 residues. V lost 8 bases and J 5 bases, leaving 10 bases between the germline ends. Looked up from germline, CDR1 is DFQATT and CDR2 is SNEGSKA (reference sequence). CDR3 amino acids: CSTTAHEQYF. The CDR3 bases are TGCAGTACTACGGCCCACGAGCAGTACTTC.

The chain combines TRBV4-1 with TRBJ1-2; no clear D gene. Per the germline V gene, CDR1 is MGHRA and CDR2 is YSYEKL. V shed 4 bases and J shed 7 bases, with 16 bases lying between them. The CDR3 length is 14 residues. The DNA for the CDR3 is TGCGCCAGCAGCCCGGACGGCAGTTCTAGTGGCTACACCTTC. This codes for CASSPDGSSSGYTF.

The V call is TRBV10-3, the J call TRBJ1-3; maybe TRBD1 (6 bases). Per the germline V gene, CDR1 is ENHRY and CDR2 is SYGVKD. The ends were cut back, 10 bases at V and 3 bases at J, with 13 bases in the middle. This CDR3 contains 13 residues. The CDR3 loop reads CATQGTDGNTIYF. The DNA for the CDR3 is TGTGCCACGCAGGGGACGGATGGAAACACCATATATTTT.

This clonotype was found a few times. In DNA, the CDR3 is TGTGCCAGCAGTGTAGAGATGGCAGATACGCAGTATTTT. Protein: CASSVEMADTQYF. The V call is TRBV6-4, the J call TRBJ2-3; D gene ambiguous. The germline CDR1 and CDR2 sequences are MRHNA and SNTAGT. V was trimmed by 4 bases and J by 4 bases, leaving 9 bases between them. This CDR3 is built from 13 residues.

The V and J genes are TRBV20-1 and TRBJ2-1; 7 bases fit TRBD1. J gave up 0 bases and V 5 bases, and 7 bases lay outside the gene matches. The CDR3 is 15 residues long. Per germline, CDR1 DFQATT and CDR2 SNEGSKA (reference sequence). The CDR3 spells CSAPGRGSSYNEQFF. The CDR3 nucleotides read TGCAGTGCTCCCGGCAGGGGGAGCTCCTACAATGAGCAGTTCTTC.

The rearrangement joins TRBV18 to TRBJ2-3; TRBD2 matches 13 bases. J was trimmed by 0 bases and V by 4 bases; bases with no gene match: 4. The CDR3 is made up of 17 amino acids. Per germline, CDR1 KGHSH and CDR2 LQKENI. This CDR3 reads CASSRGLAGTSTDTQYF. CDR3 sequence (DNA): TGTGCCAGCTCACGGGGACTAGCGGGGACTAGCACAGATACGCAGTATTTT.

This clonotype has just one count. The gene calls are TRBV9 and TRBJ2-4, with 10 nucleotides matching TRBD1. The assigned J gene may be wrong: the sequence end matches TRBJ2-7 better. The germline V gene has CDR1 SGDLS and CDR2 YYNGEE. CDR3 length equals 15 residues. CDR3 sequence (DNA): TGTGCCAGCAGCGTAGGCGGGACAGGGGACTACGAGCAGTACTTC. Protein product: CASSVGGTGDYEQYF.

The rearrangement joins TRBV12-3 or TRBV12-4 to TRBJ1-2; D uncertain. The CDR3 spans 15 residues. Trimming left V 2 bases short and J 4 bases short, with 14 bases between. The CDR3 bases are TGTGCCAGCAGTTTAAGAGAAACCGGCCTCTATGGCTACACCTTC. Protein product: CASSLRETGLYGYTF.

J is TRBJ1-2 and V is TRBV18; D not resolved. Germline V gives CDR1 KGHSH, CDR2 LQKENI. The V end lost 6 bases, the J end lost 4 bases, and 9 bases lay between the germline ends. The CDR3 runs to 12 residues. CDR3 nucleotides: TGTGCCAGCTCTCCCGCCCTCTATGGCTACACCTTC. This encodes CASSPALYGYTF.

The chain uses TRBV12-3 or TRBV12-4 and TRBJ2-7; 15 nucleotides match TRBD2. The ends lost 7 bases at V and 4 bases at J; junction bases unmatched: 5. The CDR3 runs to 15 residues. DNA for the CDR3: TGTGCCAGCACTGGACTAGCGGGGGGGCTGTACGAGCAGTACTTC. Its protein product is CASTGLAGGLYEQYF.